These 9 T cell receptor beta chains originate from one sample sequenced in a study of shared clonotypes between healthy human individuals. The repertoire was sequenced with immunoSEQ multiplex PCR; TCRdb's copy has only in-frame clones and lacks some. The sample gives roughly 500,000 clones, roughly 77% of which show up once; less than 15% is in the top ten. Sequenced: PBMCs. All receptors derive from a woman aged 40 to 50 in good health. Some clones in this sample may be carry-over from other donors' samples.

This chain joins TRBV4-1 and TRBJ2-1, with D tentatively TRBD1 (6 bases). V lost 0 bases and J 5 bases, leaving 14 bases between the germline ends. The germline gives CDR1 MGHRA, CDR2 YSYEKL. The CDR3 is 16 residues long. Here the CDR3 reads CASSQDDRPINNEQFF. Here the CDR3 DNA reads TGCGCCAGCAGCCAAGATGACAGGCCAATTAACAATGAGCAGTTCTTC.

V gene TRBV28 combines with J gene TRBJ1-4; D call uncertain. This CDR3 spans 14 amino acids. V lost 6 bases and J 0 bases, leaving 8 bases between the germline ends. CDR1 is MDHEN and CDR2 is SYDVKM in the germline V gene. CDR3 DNA sequence: TGTGCCAGCAGACGAATCGCAACTAATGAAAAACTGTTTTTT. Protein sequence: CASRRIATNEKLFF. Combining the CDR3 with reference TRBV28 and TRBJ1-4 gives the whole variable domain DVKVTQSSRYLVKRTGEKVFLECVQDMDHENMFWYRQDPGLGLRLIYFSYDVKMKEKGDIPEGYSVSREKKERFSLILESASTNQTSMYLCASRRIATNEKLFFGSGTQLSVL.

The V and J genes are TRBV9 and TRBJ2-2; 14 bases fit TRBD2. The germline V gene encodes CDR1 SGDLS and CDR2 YYNGEE. V shed 4 bases, J shed 3 bases, and the junction held 2 bases outside the gene matches. The CDR3 totals 16 residues. This CDR3 reads CASSRTSGRYTGELFF. In DNA form, the CDR3 reads TGTGCCAGCAGCCGGACTAGCGGGAGGTACACCGGGGAGCTGTTTTTT.

The sample holds a few counts of this clone. The chain links TRBV7-2 to TRBJ2-7, with D perhaps matching TRBD2 (6 bases). CDR3 size: 14 residues. Trimming left V 2 bases short and J 6 bases short, with 14 bases between. CDR1 SGHTA and CDR2 FQGNSA come from the germline V gene. CDR3 DNA: TGTGCCAGCAGCTTAAGGCGGGGCAGTGGCGAGCAGTACTTC. It specifies CASSLRRGSGEQYF. Full variable domain (remainder filled in from reference TRBV7-2 and TRBJ2-7): GAGVSQSPSNKVTEKGKDVELRCDPISGHTALYWYRQSLGQGLEFLIYFQGNSAPDKSGLPSDRFSAERTGGSVSTLTIQRTQQEDSAVYLCASSLRRGSGEQYFGPGTRLTVT.

Of note for this clone: This sequence may be a read error, since a much larger clone differs from it by one base. V usage is TRBV7-2 and J usage is TRBJ1-2, with D perhaps matching TRBD1 (5 bases). The CDR3 length is 12 residues. The germline V gene has CDR1 SGHTA and CDR2 FQGNSA. The germline V and J ends were trimmed by 4 bases and 2 bases, with 5 bases remaining between them. Here the CDR3 reads CASSWDNYGYTF. As DNA, the CDR3 is TGTGCCAGCAGCTGGGACAACTATGGCTACACCTTC.

This chain connects TRBV7-2 to TRBJ2-7; TRBD1 might be the D (5 bases). This CDR3 is 14 amino acids long. V was shortened by 5 bases and J by 7 bases, with 18 bases between the two germline ends. CDR1 is SGHTA, CDR2 FQGNSA, per germline. The CDR3 sequence is CASSPQGALGEQYF. The DNA for the CDR3 is TGTGCCAGCAGCCCCCAGGGCGCCCTGGGGGAGCAGTACTTC. Full variable domain (outside the CDR3, taken from reference TRBV7-2 and TRBJ2-7): GAGVSQSPSNKVTEKGKDVELRCDPISGHTALYWYRQSLGQGLEFLIYFQGNSAPDKSGLPSDRFSAERTGGSVSTLTIQRTQQEDSAVYLCASSPQGALGEQYFGPGTRLTVT.

The chain combines TRBV4-2 with TRBJ2-5; tentative D call: TRBD2 (5 bases). Germline loops: CDR1 LGHNA, CDR2 YNFKEQ. The CDR3 length is 15 residues. V was trimmed by 0 bases and J by 0 bases, leaving 8 bases between them. As DNA, the CDR3 is TGTGCCAGCAGCCAAGAAGCTAGCTACCAAGAGACCCAGTACTTC. It encodes CASSQEASYQETQYF.

The chain is built from TRBV4-2 and TRBJ1-5; TRBD1 agrees at 8 bases. CDR1 and CDR2 from the germline V gene are LGHNA and YNFKEQ. The J segment lost 4 bases and the V segment lost 4 bases, leaving 21 bases of the junction unmatched. The CDR3 has 20 amino acids. CDR3: CASSRSSTGAPETGNQPQHF. In nucleotides, the CDR3 is TGTGCCAGCAGCCGCTCCTCGACAGGGGCCCCAGAGACCGGGAATCAGCCCCAGCATTTT.

The gene calls are TRBV15 and TRBJ1-6; no reliable D call. The CDR3 totals 12 residues. The ends were cut back, 5 bases at V and 6 bases at J, with 5 bases in the middle. The germline gives CDR1 LNHNV, CDR2 YYDKDF (reference sequence). The CDR3 DNA reads TGTGCCACCAGCCGTGGTAATTCACCCCTCCACTTT. This codes for CATSRGNSPLHF. The full variable domain, in which reference TRBV15 and TRBJ1-6 provide the parts outside the CDR3, is DAMVIQNPRYQVTQFGKPVTLSCSQTLNHNVMYWYQQKSSQAPKLLFHYYDKDFNNEADTPDNFQSRRPNTSFCFLDIRSPGLGDTAMYLCATSRGNSPLHFGNGTRLTVT.